This is a list of T cell receptor beta chains from one sample in a study of naive and memory T cell subsets. Each CDR3 protein gets one entry after TCRdb re-called the UMI-ligation and nested PCR reads with MiXCR. Here the sample spans under 35,000 distinct CDR3 sequences, roughly 10% being singletons. Input material: effector memory CD4+ T cells from blood. Receptors were obtained from a human donor in good health. Each CDR3 is given with its conserved first and last residue. Each record gives: V gene, J gene, clone size, D gene, CDR3 protein, CDR3 DNA. D genes are given only for firm matches. Not every row has a clone size; where given, it reads once, few, many or a size class.

TRBV7-8	TRBJ2-7	few	.	CASSFGGEYEQYF	TGTGCCAGCAGCTTCGGGGGAGAGTACGAGCAGTACTTC
TRBV6-1	TRBJ2-7	.	.	CASSGQTYEQDF	TGTGCCAGCAGTGGACAGACCTACGAGCAGGACTTC
TRBV12-3/TRBV12-4	TRBJ2-5	few	.	CASSRQYSYQETQYF	TGTGCCAGCAGTCGGCAATATTCGTACCAAGAGACCCAGTACTTC
TRBV27	TRBJ1-1	.	.	CASSFAGTEAFF	TGTGCCAGCAGTTTTGCGGGGACTGAAGCTTTCTTT
TRBV12-3/TRBV12-4	TRBJ1-1	many	TRBD1	CASSLPGGQGKAFF	TGTGCCAGCAGTTTACCAGGGGGCCAGGGTAAAGCTTTCTTT
TRBV6-2/TRBV6-3	TRBJ2-7	few	.	CASRRDTLGGEQYF	TGTGCCAGCAGACGGGACACCCTTGGGGGGGAGCAGTACTTC
TRBV18	TRBJ2-7	many	.	CASSEPESSYEQYF	TGTGCCAGCTCAGAACCCGAGAGCTCCTACGAGCAGTACTTC
TRBV12-3/TRBV12-4	TRBJ2-7	few	.	CASSSRDMNSYEQYF	TGTGCCAGCAGTTCTCGGGACATGAACTCCTACGAGCAGTACTTC
TRBV12-3/TRBV12-4	TRBJ2-5	few	.	CASAASVHQETQYF	TGTGCCAGCGCAGCTTCCGTCCACCAAGAGACCCAGTACTTC
TRBV12-3/TRBV12-4	TRBJ1-2	many	TRBD1	CASRLTGLSNYGYTF	TGTGCCAGCAGATTGACAGGGCTATCTAACTATGGCTACACCTTC
TRBV6-2/TRBV6-3	TRBJ1-5	few	.	CASSYRSGSQPQHF	TGTGCCAGCAGTTACCGGAGCGGCAGTCAGCCCCAGCATTTT
TRBV7-8	TRBJ2-1	many	TRBD2	CASSLRRGTTGQNEQFF	TGTGCCAGCAGCTTACGCCGAGGGACTACAGGTCAGAATGAGCAGTTCTTC
TRBV20-1	TRBJ1-4	.	.	CSARPGRGTNEKLFF	TGCAGTGCTAGACCCGGGAGGGGTACTAATGAAAAACTGTTTTTT
TRBV30	TRBJ2-6	many	TRBD1	CAWRSHDRAISGANVLTF	TGTGCCTGGAGGAGCCATGACAGGGCCATCTCTGGGGCCAACGTCCTGACTTTC
TRBV29-1	TRBJ1-1	many	.	CSAHLDSLGTEAFF	TGCAGCGCCCATTTAGACAGCCTGGGCACTGAAGCTTTCTTT
TRBV5-4	TRBJ2-3	.	.	CASSYPGTNTDTQYF	TGTGCCAGCAGCTACCCCGGGACCAACACAGATACGCAGTATTTT
TRBV11-2	TRBJ2-7	.	TRBD2	CASSRGGGETGPYEQYF	TGTGCCAGCAGTCGCGGGGGGGGCGAGACAGGGCCCTACGAGCAGTACTTC
TRBV18	TRBJ1-1	.	.	CASSPWTTKGTEAFF	TGTGCCAGCTCACCATGGACTACGAAGGGCACTGAAGCTTTCTTT
TRBV6-6	TRBJ2-7	.	TRBD1	CASSKGQGYSYEQYF	TGTGCCAGCAGTAAGGGACAGGGATACTCCTACGAGCAGTACTTC
TRBV12-3/TRBV12-4	TRBJ2-1	.	.	CASTKSGSRNEQFF	TGTGCCAGCACAAAGAGTGGGAGCCGGAATGAGCAGTTCTTC
TRBV4-3	TRBJ1-1	.	.	CASSQDLGGSGTEAFF	TGCGCCAGCAGCCAAGATCTAGGAGGGTCGGGCACTGAAGCTTTCTTT
TRBV2	TRBJ2-3	.	TRBD2	CATRTSETTDTQYF	TGTGCCACGCGGACTAGCGAAACCACAGATACGCAGTATTTT
TRBV7-8	TRBJ1-1	many	.	CASIQRRGGTEAFF	TGTGCCAGCATCCAACGGAGGGGTGGCACTGAAGCTTTCTTT
TRBV3-1	TRBJ2-3	many	.	CASSQADTQYF	TGTGCCAGCAGCCAAGCAGATACGCAGTATTTT
TRBV5-5	TRBJ2-5	few	.	CASKAGAQETQYF	TGTGCCAGCAAAGCTGGGGCCCAAGAGACCCAGTACTTC
TRBV29-1	TRBJ2-7	few	.	CSVEDHQARSYEQYF	TGCAGCGTTGAAGATCATCAGGCCCGCTCCTACGAGCAGTACTTC
TRBV28	TRBJ2-2	.	.	CASGTSGNTGELFF	TGTGCCAGCGGAACTTCAGGGAACACCGGGGAGCTGTTTTTT
TRBV3-1	TRBJ1-2	few	TRBD1	CASGGTGGLYGYTF	TGTGCCAGCGGAGGGACAGGGGGCCTCTATGGCTACACCTTC
TRBV14	TRBJ2-2	few	.	CASSRGSNTGELFF	TGTGCCAGCAGCCGGGGCTCGAACACCGGGGAGCTGTTTTTT
TRBV7-2	TRBJ2-4	.	.	CASSLESRGLSIQYF	TGTGCCAGCAGCTTAGAATCCAGGGGATTGAGCATTCAGTACTTC
TRBV7-8	TRBJ2-1	few	.	CASSFVSGHLNVQFF	TGTGCCAGCAGCTTCGTTTCGGGACACCTGAATGTGCAGTTCTTC
TRBV5-5	TRBJ2-1	.	TRBD2	CACSLKLAGYNEQFF	TGTGCCTGCAGCTTGAAATTAGCGGGCTACAATGAGCAGTTCTTC
TRBV12-5	TRBJ2-7	.	.	CASALPPGPFYEQYF	TGTGCTAGTGCTCTCCCGCCGGGGCCCTTCTACGAGCAGTACTTC
TRBV20-1	TRBJ1-1	many	.	CSARGPGGNTEAFF	TGCAGTGCTAGAGGGCCGGGGGGGAACACTGAAGCTTTCTTT
TRBV21-1	TRBJ2-2	few	.	CASSPYRLLAEGTGELFF	TGTGCCAGCAGCCCGTACCGACTCCTCGCCGAGGGGACCGGGGAGCTGTTTTTT
TRBV30	TRBJ1-4	.	.	CAWRVFGGEKLFF	TGTGCCTGGAGAGTGTTCGGGGGAGAAAAACTGTTTTTT
TRBV28	TRBJ1-2	many	TRBD1	CASRSGTGSGRYTF	TGTGCCAGCAGATCCGGGACAGGGAGCGGCCGCTACACCTTC
TRBV28	TRBJ2-7	many	TRBD1	CASSYIQGNYEQYF	TGTGCCAGCAGTTATATACAGGGGAACTACGAGCAGTACTTC
TRBV4-3	TRBJ1-6	.	.	CASSQEPRNNSPLHF	TGCGCCAGCAGCCAAGAGCCACGGAATAATTCACCCCTCCACTTT
TRBV20-1	TRBJ2-2	.	.	CSARDGGRGFSGELFF	TGCAGTGCTAGAGATGGTGGCAGAGGGTTCTCCGGGGAGCTGTTTTTT
TRBV27	TRBJ2-7	medium-sized	TRBD1	CASRTDRAHEQYF	TGTGCCAGCAGGACCGACAGGGCCCACGAGCAGTACTTC
TRBV5-1	TRBJ2-5	many	.	CASSPDGRRKETQYF	TGCGCCAGCAGCCCGGACGGACGAAGGAAAGAGACCCAGTACTTC
TRBV9	TRBJ2-7	medium-sized	.	CASAGQSSYEQYF	TGTGCCAGCGCAGGGCAGTCGTCCTACGAGCAGTACTTC
TRBV29-1	TRBJ2-3	many	.	CSVAWGRSTDTQYF	TGCAGCGTTGCGTGGGGCAGGTCCACAGATACGCAGTATTTT
TRBV7-2	TRBJ2-3	.	TRBD2	CASRRQYVGLAGDTDTQYF	TGTGCCAGCAGGAGACAGTACGTGGGACTAGCGGGGGACACAGATACGCAGTATTTT
TRBV28	TRBJ2-5	few	.	CASSAGKGGETQYF	TGTGCCAGCTCTGCGGGAAAGGGCGGCGAGACCCAGTACTTC
TRBV6-5	TRBJ1-2	.	TRBD1	CASSYRTGLNYGYTF	TGTGCCAGCAGTTACCGGACAGGGTTGAACTATGGCTACACCTTC
TRBV7-2	TRBJ1-1	many	TRBD1	CASSFYDRAAYPSAFF	TGTGCCAGCAGCTTTTATGACAGGGCGGCTTACCCTTCCGCTTTCTTT
TRBV29-1	TRBJ2-3	.	.	CSAAARERDTQYF	TGCAGCGCCGCCGCCAGGGAGCGAGATACGCAGTATTTT
TRBV2	TRBJ1-5	.	.	CASTTNSNQPQHF	TGTGCCAGCACCACCAATAGCAATCAGCCCCAGCATTTT
TRBV21-1	TRBJ2-3	.	.	CASSTSGQSTDTQYF	TGTGCCAGCAGCACATCGGGACAAAGCACAGATACGCAGTATTTT
TRBV7-2	TRBJ1-3	medium-sized	TRBD1	CASSLQGANTIYF	TGTGCCAGCAGTCTACAGGGGGCTAACACCATATATTTT
TRBV5-5	TRBJ2-7	few	.	CASSFNPGYEQYF	TGTGCCAGCAGCTTTAACCCCGGCTACGAGCAGTACTTC
TRBV4-3	TRBJ1-1	.	.	CASSRELGGPEAFF	TGCGCCAGCAGCCGAGAACTCGGGGGTCCTGAAGCTTTCTTT
TRBV19	TRBJ1-4	many	.	CASSIGPAPEKLFF	TGTGCCAGTAGTATAGGTCCTGCTCCTGAAAAACTGTTTTTT
TRBV20-1	TRBJ2-1	.	.	CSATAPTRGYFSNEQFF	TGCAGTGCTACCGCTCCCACGAGGGGGTACTTCTCAAATGAGCAGTTCTTC
TRBV6-5	TRBJ2-2	few	.	CASSQSGYTGELFF	TGTGCCAGCAGTCAAAGCGGTTACACCGGGGAGCTGTTTTTT